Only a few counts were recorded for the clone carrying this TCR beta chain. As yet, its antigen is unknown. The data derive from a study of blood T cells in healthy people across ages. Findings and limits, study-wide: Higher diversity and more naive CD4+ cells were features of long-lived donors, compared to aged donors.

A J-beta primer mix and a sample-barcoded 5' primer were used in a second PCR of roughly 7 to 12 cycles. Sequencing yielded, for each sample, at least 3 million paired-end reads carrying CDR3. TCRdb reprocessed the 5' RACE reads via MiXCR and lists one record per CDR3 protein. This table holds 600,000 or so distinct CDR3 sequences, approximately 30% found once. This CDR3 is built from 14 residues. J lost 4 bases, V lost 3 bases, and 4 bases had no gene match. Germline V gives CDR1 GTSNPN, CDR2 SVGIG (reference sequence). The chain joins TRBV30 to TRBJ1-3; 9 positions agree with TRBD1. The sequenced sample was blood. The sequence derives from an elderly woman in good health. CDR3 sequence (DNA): TGTGCCTGGAGGTTAACAGGGGGCGGAAACACCATATATTTT. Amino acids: CAWRLTGGGNTIYF.